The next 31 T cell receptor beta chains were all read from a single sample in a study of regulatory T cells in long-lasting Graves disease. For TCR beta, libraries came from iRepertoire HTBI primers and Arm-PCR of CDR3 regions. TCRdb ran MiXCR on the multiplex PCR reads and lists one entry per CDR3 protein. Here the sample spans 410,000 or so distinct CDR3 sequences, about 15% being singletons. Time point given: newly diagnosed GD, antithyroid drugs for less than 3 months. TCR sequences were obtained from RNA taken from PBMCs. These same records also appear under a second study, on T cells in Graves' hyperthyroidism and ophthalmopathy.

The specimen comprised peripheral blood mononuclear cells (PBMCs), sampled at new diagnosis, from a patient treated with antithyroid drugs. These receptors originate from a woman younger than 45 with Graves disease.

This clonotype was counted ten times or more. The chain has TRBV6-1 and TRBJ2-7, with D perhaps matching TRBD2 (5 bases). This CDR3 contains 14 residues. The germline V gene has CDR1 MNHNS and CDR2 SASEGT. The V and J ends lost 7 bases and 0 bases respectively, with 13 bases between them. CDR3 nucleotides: TGTGCCAGCAAACAAGCGGATAGCTCCTACGAGCAGTACTTC. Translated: CASKQADSSYEQYF.

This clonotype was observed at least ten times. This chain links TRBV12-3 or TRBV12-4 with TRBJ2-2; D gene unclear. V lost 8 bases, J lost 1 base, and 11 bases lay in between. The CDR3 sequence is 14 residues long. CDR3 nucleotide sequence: TGTGCCAGCTCCAAAAGCTGGAACACCGGGGAGCTGTTTTTT. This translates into CASSKSWNTGELFF.

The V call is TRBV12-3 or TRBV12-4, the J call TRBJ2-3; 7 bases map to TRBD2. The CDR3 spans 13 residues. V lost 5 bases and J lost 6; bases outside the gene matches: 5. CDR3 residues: CASSPAGVDTQYF. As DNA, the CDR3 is TGTGCCAGCAGTCCGGCGGGGGTGGATACGCAGTATTTT.

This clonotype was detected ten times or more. The CDR3 nucleotides read TGTGCCAGCAGCCCAGGACAGGGGGCATATGGCTACACCTTC. It codes for CASSPGQGAYGYTF. The V gene is TRBV11-2, the J gene TRBJ1-2; 11 nucleotides align to TRBD1. Germline values: CDR1 SGHAT, CDR2 FQNNGV. V lost 5 bases to trimming and J lost 5 bases; unmatched junction nucleotides: 4. This CDR3 is 14 amino acids long. Drawing the rest from reference TRBV11-2 and TRBJ1-2, the complete variable domain is EAGVAQSPRYKIIEKRQSVAFWCNPISGHATLYWYQQILGQGPKLLIQFQNNGVVDDSQLPKDRFSAERLKGVDSTLKIQPAKLEDSAVYLCASSPGQGAYGYTFGSGTRLTVV.

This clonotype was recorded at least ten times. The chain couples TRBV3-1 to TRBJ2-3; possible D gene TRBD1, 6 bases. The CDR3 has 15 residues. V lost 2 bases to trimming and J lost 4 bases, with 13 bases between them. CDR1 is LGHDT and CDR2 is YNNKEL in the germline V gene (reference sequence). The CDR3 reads CASSQPDRKADTQYF. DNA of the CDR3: TGTGCCAGCAGCCAACCCGACAGGAAGGCAGATACGCAGTATTTT.

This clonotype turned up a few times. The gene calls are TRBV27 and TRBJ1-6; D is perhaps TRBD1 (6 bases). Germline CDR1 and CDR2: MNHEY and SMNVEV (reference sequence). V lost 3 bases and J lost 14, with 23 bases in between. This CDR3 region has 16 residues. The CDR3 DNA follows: TGTGCCAGCAGTTTTCAGGGGAAACGGCTGATGAATTCCCTCCACTTT. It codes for CASSFQGKRLMNSLHF.

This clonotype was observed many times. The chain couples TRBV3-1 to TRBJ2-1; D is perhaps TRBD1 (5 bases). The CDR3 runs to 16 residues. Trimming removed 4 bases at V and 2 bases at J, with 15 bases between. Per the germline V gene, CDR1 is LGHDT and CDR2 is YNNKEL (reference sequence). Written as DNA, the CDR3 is TGTGCCAGCAGCCCTTCTGTCAGGGCTCCCTACAATGAGCAGTTCTTC. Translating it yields CASSPSVRAPYNEQFF.

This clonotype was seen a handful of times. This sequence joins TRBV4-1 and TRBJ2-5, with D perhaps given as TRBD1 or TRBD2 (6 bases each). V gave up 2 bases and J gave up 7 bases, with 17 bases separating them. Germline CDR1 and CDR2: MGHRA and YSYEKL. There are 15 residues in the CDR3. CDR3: CASSQNTGGRGTQYF. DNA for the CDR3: TGCGCCAGCAGCCAAAATACCGGGGGCCGAGGGACCCAGTACTTC.

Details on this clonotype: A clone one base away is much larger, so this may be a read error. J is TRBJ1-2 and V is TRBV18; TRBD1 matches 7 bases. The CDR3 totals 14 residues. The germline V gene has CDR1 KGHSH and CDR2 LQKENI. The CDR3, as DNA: TGTGCCAGCTCACCCCCCGGGACAGTATATGGCCACACCTTC. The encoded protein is CASSPPGTVYGHTF.

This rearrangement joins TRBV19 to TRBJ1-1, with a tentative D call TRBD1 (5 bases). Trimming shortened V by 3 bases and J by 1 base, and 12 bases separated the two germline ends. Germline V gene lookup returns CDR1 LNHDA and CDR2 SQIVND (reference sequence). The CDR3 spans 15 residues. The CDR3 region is CASSMAGQGNTEAFF. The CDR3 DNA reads TGTGCCAGTAGTATGGCAGGCCAGGGGAACACTGAAGCTTTCTTT. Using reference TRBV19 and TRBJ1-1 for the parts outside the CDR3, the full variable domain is DGGITQSPKYLFRKEGQNVTLSCEQNLNHDAMYWYRQDPGQGLRLIYYSQIVNDFQKGDIAEGYSVSREKKESFPLTVTSAQKNPTAFYLCASSMAGQGNTEAFFGQGTRLTVV.

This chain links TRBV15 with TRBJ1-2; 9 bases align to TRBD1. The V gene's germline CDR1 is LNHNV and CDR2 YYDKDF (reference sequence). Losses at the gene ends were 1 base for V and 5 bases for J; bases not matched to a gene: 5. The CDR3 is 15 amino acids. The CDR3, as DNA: TGTGCCACCAGCAGAGTGGCTGGGACAGGGTATGGCTACACCTTC. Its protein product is CATSRVAGTGYGYTF.

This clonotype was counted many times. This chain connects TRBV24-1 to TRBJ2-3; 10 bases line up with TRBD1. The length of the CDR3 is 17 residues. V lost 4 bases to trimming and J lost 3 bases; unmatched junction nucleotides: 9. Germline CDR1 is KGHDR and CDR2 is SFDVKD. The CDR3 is CATSDSRQGARTDTQYF. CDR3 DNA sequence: TGTGCCACCAGTGACTCACGACAGGGGGCGAGGACAGATACGCAGTATTTT.

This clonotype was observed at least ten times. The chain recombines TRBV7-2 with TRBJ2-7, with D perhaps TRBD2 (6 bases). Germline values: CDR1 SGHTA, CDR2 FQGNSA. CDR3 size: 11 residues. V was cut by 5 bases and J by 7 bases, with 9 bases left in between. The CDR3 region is CASSHGGEQYF. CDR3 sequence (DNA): TGTGCCAGCAGCCACGGGGGTGAGCAGTACTTC.

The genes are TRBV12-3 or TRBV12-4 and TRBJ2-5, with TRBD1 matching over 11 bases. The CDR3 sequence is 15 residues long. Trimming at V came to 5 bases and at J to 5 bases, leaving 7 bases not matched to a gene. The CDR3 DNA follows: TGTGCCAGCAGTCCAGGACAGGGGGCTTGGGAGACCCAGTACTTC. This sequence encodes CASSPGQGAWETQYF.

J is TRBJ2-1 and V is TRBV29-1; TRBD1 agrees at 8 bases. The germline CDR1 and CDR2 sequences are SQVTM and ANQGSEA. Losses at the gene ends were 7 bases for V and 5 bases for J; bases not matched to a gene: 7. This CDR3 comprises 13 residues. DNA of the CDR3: TGCAGCGCCCGATCGACAGGGGACAATGAGCAGTTCTTC. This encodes CSARSTGDNEQFF.

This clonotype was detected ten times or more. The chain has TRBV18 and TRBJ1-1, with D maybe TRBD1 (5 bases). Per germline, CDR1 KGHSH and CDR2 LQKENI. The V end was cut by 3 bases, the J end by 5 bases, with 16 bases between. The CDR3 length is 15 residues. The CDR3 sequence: CASSPGPRRGTEAFF. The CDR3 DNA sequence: TGTGCCAGCTCACCGGGTCCCAGAAGGGGTACTGAAGCTTTCTTT.

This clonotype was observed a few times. The CDR3 DNA follows: TGTGCCACCAGCAGAGATAAGGAGGGGCTAAGCTACGAGCAGTACTTC. Translation: CATSRDKEGLSYEQYF. The rearrangement links TRBV15 to TRBJ2-7; a weak D match, TRBD2 (6 bases). Germline V gene data show CDR1 as LNHNV and CDR2 as YYDKDF (reference sequence). Trimming pared 0 bases from V and 3 bases from J, leaving 15 bases between. The CDR3 length is 16 residues.

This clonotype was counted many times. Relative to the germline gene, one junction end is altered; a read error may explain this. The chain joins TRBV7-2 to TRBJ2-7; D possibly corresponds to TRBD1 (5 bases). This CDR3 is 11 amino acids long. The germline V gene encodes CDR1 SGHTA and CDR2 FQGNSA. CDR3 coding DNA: TGTGCCAGCAGCCCTGACAGCATTCAGCACTTC. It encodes CASSPDSIQHF.

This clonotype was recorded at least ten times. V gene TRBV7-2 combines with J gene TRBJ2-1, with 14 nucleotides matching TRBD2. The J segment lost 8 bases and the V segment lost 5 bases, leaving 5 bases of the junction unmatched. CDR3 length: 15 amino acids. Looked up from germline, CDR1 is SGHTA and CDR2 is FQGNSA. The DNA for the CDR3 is TGTGCCAGCAGCCGCTGGACTAGCGGGGGGCATGAGCAGTTCTTC. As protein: CASSRWTSGGHEQFF.

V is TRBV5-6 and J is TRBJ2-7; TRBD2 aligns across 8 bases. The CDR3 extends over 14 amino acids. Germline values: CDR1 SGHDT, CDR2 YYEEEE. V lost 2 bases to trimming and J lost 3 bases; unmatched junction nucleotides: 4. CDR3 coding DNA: TGTGCCAGCAGCTTTAAGGGACTAGGCTACGAGCAGTACTTC. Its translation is CASSFKGLGYEQYF.

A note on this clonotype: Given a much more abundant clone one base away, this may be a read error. CDR3 sequence (DNA): TGTGCCACCAGTGTAACAGACAGGGGCCGAGACACTGAAGCTTTCTTT. Translation: CATSVTDRGRDTEAFF. The chain links TRBV24-1 to TRBJ1-1, with 8 bases lining up with TRBD1. J was trimmed by 3 bases and V by 5 bases; bases with no gene match: 10. The germline CDR1 and CDR2 sequences are KGHDR and SFDVKD. This CDR3 has 16 amino acids.

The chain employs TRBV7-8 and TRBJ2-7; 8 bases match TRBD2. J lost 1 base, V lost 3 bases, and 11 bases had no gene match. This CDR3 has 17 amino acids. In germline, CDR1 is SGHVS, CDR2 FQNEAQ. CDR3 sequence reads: CASSLIALADTSYEQYF. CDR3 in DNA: TGTGCCAGCAGCTTGATTGCACTAGCGGATACTTCCTACGAGCAGTACTTC.

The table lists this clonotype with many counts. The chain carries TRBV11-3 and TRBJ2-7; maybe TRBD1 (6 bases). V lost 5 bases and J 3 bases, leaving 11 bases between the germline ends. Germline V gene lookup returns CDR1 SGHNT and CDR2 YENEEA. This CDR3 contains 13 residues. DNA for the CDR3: TGTGCCAGCAGCCCAGGGGAATTCTACGAGCAGTACTTC. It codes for CASSPGEFYEQYF.

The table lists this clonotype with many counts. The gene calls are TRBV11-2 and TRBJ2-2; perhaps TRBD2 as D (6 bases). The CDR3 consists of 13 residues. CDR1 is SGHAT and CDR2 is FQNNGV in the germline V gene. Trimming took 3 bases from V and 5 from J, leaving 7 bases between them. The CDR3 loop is CASSFAGTGELFF. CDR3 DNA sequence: TGTGCCAGCAGCTTTGCGGGAACCGGGGAGCTGTTTTTT.

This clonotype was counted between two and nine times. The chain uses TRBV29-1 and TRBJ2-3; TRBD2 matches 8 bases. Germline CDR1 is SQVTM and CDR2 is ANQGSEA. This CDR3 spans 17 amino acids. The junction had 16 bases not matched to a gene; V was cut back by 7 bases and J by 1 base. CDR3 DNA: TGCAGCGGGAGGCGGGGCGGGAGGTCGCTCGGCACAGATACGCAGTATTTT. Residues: CSGRRGGRSLGTDTQYF.

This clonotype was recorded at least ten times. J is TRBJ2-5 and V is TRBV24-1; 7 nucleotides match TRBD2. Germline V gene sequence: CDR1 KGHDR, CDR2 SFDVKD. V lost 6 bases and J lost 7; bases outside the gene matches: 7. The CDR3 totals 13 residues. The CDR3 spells CATSRAGETTQYF. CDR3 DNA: TGTGCCACCAGTCGGGCGGGGGAGACGACCCAGTACTTC.

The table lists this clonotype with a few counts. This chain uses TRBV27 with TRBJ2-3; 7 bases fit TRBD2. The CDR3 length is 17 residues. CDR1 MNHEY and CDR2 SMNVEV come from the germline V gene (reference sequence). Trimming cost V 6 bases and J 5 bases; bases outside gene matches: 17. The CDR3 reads CASRNISGGRAEDTQYF. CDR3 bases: TGTGCCAGCAGAAATATATCTGGCGGGAGAGCGGAAGATACGCAGTATTTT.

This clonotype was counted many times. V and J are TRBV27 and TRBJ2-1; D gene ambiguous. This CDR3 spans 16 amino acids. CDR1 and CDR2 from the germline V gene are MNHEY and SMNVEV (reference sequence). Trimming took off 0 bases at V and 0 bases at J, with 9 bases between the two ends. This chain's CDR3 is CASSLSWSSSYNEQFF. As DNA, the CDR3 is TGTGCCAGCAGTTTATCGTGGAGCAGCTCCTACAATGAGCAGTTCTTC.

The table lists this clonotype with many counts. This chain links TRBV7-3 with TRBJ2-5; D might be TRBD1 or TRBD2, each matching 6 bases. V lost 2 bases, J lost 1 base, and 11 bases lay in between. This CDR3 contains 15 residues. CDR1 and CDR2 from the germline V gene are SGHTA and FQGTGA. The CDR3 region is CASSLEGGAQETQYF. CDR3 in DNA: TGTGCCAGCAGCTTAGAGGGGGGAGCCCAAGAGACCCAGTACTTC.

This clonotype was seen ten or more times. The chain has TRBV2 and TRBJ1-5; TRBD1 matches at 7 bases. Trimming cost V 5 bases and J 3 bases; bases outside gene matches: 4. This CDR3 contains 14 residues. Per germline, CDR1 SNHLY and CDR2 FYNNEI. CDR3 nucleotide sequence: TGTGCCAGCAGTAGTGACAGGGACAATCAGCCCCAGCATTTT. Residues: CASSSDRDNQPQHF. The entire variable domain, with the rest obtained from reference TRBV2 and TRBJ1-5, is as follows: EPEVTQTPSHQVTQMGQEVILRCVPISNHLYFYWYRQILGQKVEFLVSFYNNEISEKSEIFDDQFSVERPDGSNFTLKIRSTKLEDSAMYFCASSSDRDNQPQHFGDGTRLSIL.

For the CDR3, the DNA is TGCGCCAGCAGTGACGGGGGAGCCTATGGCTACACCTTC. It translates to CASSDGGAYGYTF. This chain connects TRBV10-1 to TRBJ1-2; tentatively, D is TRBD1 (5 bases). V was shortened by 3 bases and J by 4 bases, with 9 bases between the two germline ends. The CDR3 contains 13 residues. The germline V gene encodes CDR1 WNHNN and CDR2 SYGVQD (reference sequence).